The rows below give T cell receptor beta chains drawn from one sample of a study of beta chain features in type 1 diabetes. Repertoires were generated with immunoSEQ multiplex PCR, while TCRdb's copy carries only in-frame clones and drops some. Among 630,000 or so clones, around 15% were seen once, and the ten largest hold roughly 0.04%. Specimen: naive CD4+ T cells from blood. The receptors were sampled from a man younger than 35 with type 1 diabetes. Each CDR3 is given with its conserved first and last residue. D genes are given only for firm matches. A clone size is listed for some rows: how often the clone was seen (once, few, many), or a class if it is expanded.

J,V,D,size,DNA,CDR3
TRBJ2-7,TRBV9,TRBD2,-,TGTGCCAGCAGCGTGGGACTAGCGGGGTACGAGCAGTACTTC,CASSVGLAGYEQYF
TRBJ2-3,TRBV2,-,-,TGTGCCAGCAGGGCCTTTCACACAGATACGCAGTATTTT,CASRAFHTDTQYF
TRBJ2-5,TRBV18,-,few,TGTGCCAGCTCACCACCTGGGACGTCGTACCAAGAGACCCAGTACTTC,CASSPPGTSYQETQYF
TRBJ2-5,TRBV27,-,few,TGTGCCAGCAGTTGGAGGGAGACCCAGTACTTC,CASSWRETQYF
TRBJ2-3,TRBV28,TRBD2,-,TGTGCCTCAGAAGGGGAGGGAACAGATACGCAGTATTTT,CASEGEGTDTQYF
TRBJ2-1,TRBV4-2,-,-,TGTGCCAGCAGCCAAGGAGAAACTAGGGGAAGCAATGAGCAGTTCTTC,CASSQGETRGSNEQFF
TRBJ2-2,TRBV2,-,few,TGTGCCAGCACCGGAGGAAGGGGGAACACCGGGGAGCTGTTTTTT,CASTGGRGNTGELFF
TRBJ1-2,TRBV7-2,-,few,TGTGCCAGCAGCTTAAACAGGTTGGGAAACTATGGCTACACCTTC,CASSLNRLGNYGYTF
TRBJ1-2,TRBV11-2,-,few,TGTGCCAGCAGCTCCCAGGGGACGAATGGCTACACCTTC,CASSSQGTNGYTF
TRBJ1-2,TRBV29-1,-,few,TGCAGCGTTGACCGGGAAGGCTATGGCTACACCTTC,CSVDREGYGYTF
TRBJ1-2,TRBV4-1,-,-,TGCGCCAGCAGCCGAATCCCCAGGGCTAACTATGGCTACACCTTC,CASSRIPRANYGYTF
TRBJ2-7,TRBV14,-,few,TGTGCCAGCAGCCAAGAACCACCGGGAGCCGACGAGCAGTACTTC,CASSQEPPGADEQYF
TRBJ1-6,TRBV4-1,TRBD1,few,TGCGCCAGCAGCCAACCAGGGGGAAGGTCACCCCTCCACTTT,CASSQPGGRSPLHF
TRBJ2-1,TRBV5-1,-,-,TGCGCCAGCAGCTTGGCCCTAACAAGGTACAATGAGCAGTTCTTC,CASSLALTRYNEQFF
TRBJ2-7,TRBV11-2,-,few,TGTGCCAGCAGCCCGACGGGGGAGGGACACTACGAGCAGTACTTC,CASSPTGEGHYEQYF
TRBJ2-7,TRBV13,-,-,TGTGCCAGCAGCCCCCTAGACGAGATCTACGAGCAGTACTTC,CASSPLDEIYEQYF
TRBJ1-1,TRBV2,TRBD1,-,TGTGCCAGCAGTTCCCGGGACAGGGCCAACACTGAAGCTTTCTTT,CASSSRDRANTEAFF
TRBJ1-4,TRBV4-1,TRBD1,-,TGCGCCAGCAGCCAACCAGGGGGCTGGGAAAAACTGTTTTTT,CASSQPGGWEKLFF
TRBJ2-5,TRBV29-1,-,few,TGCAGCGGGGGGGTGGGTGAGACCCAGTACTTC,CSGGVGETQYF
TRBJ1-1,TRBV18,TRBD1,few,TGTGCCAGCTCACTAGGGTGGGACAGGCCGAACACTGAAGCTTTCTTT,CASSLGWDRPNTEAFF
TRBJ2-1,TRBV19,-,-,TGTGCCAGTAGTATGTTCTATGAGCAGTTCTTC,CASSMFYEQFF
TRBJ2-3,TRBV7-9,TRBD1,-,TGTGCCAGCAGCTTCGGGACAGGCACAGATACGCAGTATTTT,CASSFGTGTDTQYF
TRBJ2-1,TRBV18,TRBD2,few,TGTGCCAGCTCACCACCGACTAGCGGGTCCTACAATGAGCAGTTCTTC,CASSPPTSGSYNEQFF
TRBJ2-2,TRBV6-6,-,few,TGTGCCAGCAGCTCGACGGCGAGGGAGCTGTTTTTT,CASSSTARELFF